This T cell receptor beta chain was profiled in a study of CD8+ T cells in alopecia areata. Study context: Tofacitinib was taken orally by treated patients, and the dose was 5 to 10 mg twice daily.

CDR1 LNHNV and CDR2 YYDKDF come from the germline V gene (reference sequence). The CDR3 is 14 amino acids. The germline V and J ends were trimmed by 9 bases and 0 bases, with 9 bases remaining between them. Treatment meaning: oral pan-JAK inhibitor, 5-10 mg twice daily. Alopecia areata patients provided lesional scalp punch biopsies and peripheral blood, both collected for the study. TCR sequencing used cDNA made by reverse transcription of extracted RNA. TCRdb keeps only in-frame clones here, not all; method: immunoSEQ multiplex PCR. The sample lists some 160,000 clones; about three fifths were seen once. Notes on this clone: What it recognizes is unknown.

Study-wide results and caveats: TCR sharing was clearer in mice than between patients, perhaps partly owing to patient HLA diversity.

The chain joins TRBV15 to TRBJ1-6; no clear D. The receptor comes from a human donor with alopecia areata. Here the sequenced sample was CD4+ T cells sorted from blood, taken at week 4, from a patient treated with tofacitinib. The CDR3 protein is CATAPSSYNSPLHF. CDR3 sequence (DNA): TGTGCCACGGCGCCGAGCTCCTATAATTCACCCCTCCACTTT.